This T cell receptor (beta chain) was recovered during a study of T cell repertoires in ileal Crohn's disease. The overall study: Postoperative therapy was given to about half: 11 thiopurines, roughly 20 anti-TNF agents. The study's findings and limits: Clonality above 26.8% at surgery always came with endoscopic recurrence. High-frequency clones were more common in sorted CD8 than CD4 cells.

Repertoires were generated with immunoSEQ multiplex PCR, while TCRdb's copy carries only in-frame clones and drops some. The data hold approximately 18,000 clones, with about 60% observed a single time. Regarding this clone: Antigen specificity is unknown.

V lost 4 bases and J 5 bases, leaving 11 bases between the germline ends. Germline V gene sequence: CDR1 SNHLY, CDR2 FYNNEI. The CDR3 is 13 amino acids. The rearrangement links TRBV2 to TRBJ1-2; maybe TRBD1 (5 bases). This clonotype was sampled from an adult with Crohn's disease. The sequencing sample was made of ileal tissue. CDR3 protein: CASSAQGNYGYTF. CDR3 bases: TGTGCCAGCAGTGCGCAGGGTAATTATGGCTACACCTTC.